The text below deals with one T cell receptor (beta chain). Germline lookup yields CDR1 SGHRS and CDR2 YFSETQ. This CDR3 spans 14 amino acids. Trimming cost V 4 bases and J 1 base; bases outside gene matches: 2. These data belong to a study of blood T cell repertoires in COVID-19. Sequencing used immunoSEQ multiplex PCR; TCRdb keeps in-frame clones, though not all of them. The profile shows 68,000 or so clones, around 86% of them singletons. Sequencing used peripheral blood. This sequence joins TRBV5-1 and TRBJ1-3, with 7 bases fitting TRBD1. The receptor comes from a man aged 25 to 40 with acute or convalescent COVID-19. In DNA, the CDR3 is TGCGCCAGCAGCCCAGGGGGATCTGGAAACACCATATATTTT. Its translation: CASSPGGSGNTIYF.